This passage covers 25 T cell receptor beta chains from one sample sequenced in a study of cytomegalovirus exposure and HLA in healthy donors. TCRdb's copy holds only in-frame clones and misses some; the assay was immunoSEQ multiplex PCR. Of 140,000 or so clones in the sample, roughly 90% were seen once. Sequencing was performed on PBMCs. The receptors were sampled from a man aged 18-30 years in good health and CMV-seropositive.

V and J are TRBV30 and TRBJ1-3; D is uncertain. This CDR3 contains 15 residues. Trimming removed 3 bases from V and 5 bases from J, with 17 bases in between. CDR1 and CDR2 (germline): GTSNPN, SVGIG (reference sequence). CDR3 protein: CAWSRTGNSRNTIYF. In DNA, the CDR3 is TGTGCCTGGAGCCGTACGGGAAACTCAAGAAACACCATATATTTT.

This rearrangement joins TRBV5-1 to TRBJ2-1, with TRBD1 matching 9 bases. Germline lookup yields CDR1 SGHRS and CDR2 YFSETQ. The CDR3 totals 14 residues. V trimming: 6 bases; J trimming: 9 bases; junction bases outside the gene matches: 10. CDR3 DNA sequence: TGCGCCAGCACCCTCGGGACAGGGTTAGGTGAGCAGTTCTTC. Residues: CASTLGTGLGEQFF. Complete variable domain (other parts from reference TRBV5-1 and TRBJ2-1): KAGVTQTPRYLIKTRGQQVTLSCSPISGHRSVSWYQQTPGQGLQFLFEYFSETQRNKGNFPGRFSGRQFSNSRSEMNVSTLELGDSALYLCASTLGTGLGEQFFGPGTRLTVL.

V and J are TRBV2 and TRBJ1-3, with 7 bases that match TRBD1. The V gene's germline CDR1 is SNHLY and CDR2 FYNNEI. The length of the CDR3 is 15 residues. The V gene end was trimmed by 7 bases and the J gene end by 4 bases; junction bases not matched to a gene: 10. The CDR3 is CASTQYRGSGNTIYF. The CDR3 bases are TGTGCCAGCACCCAGTACAGGGGTTCGGGAAACACCATATATTTT.

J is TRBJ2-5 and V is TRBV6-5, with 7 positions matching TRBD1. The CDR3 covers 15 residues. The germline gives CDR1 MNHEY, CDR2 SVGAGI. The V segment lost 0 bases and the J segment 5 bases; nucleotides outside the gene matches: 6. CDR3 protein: CASSYSSGGTETQYF. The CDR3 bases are TGTGCCAGCAGTTACTCTTCAGGGGGTACGGAGACCCAGTACTTC.

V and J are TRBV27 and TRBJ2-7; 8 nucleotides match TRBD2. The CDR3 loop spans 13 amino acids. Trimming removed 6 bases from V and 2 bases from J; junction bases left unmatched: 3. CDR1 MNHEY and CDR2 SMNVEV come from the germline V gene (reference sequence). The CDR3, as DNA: TGTGCCAGCAGATTAGCGGGGACCTACGAGCAGTACTTC. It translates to CASRLAGTYEQYF.

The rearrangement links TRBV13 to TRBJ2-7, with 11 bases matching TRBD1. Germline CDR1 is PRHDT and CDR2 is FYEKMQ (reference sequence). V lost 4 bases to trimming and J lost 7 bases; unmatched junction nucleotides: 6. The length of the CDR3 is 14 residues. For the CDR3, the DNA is TGTGCCAGCAGCTCACCGGGACAGGGGGTGGAGCAGTACTTC. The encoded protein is CASSSPGQGVEQYF.

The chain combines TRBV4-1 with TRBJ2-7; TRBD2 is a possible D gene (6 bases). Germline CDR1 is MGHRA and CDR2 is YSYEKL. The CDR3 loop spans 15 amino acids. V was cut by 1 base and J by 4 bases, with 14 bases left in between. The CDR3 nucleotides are TGCGCCAGCAGCCAAGTGCCGACTAGGGATTACGAGCAGTACTTC. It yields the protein CASSQVPTRDYEQYF.

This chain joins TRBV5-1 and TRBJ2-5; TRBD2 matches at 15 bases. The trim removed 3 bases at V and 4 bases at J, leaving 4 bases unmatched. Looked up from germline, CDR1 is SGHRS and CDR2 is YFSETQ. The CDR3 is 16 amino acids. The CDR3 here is CASSSGTSGGRETQYF. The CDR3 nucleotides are TGCGCCAGCAGCTCAGGGACTAGCGGGGGGAGAGAGACCCAGTACTTC.

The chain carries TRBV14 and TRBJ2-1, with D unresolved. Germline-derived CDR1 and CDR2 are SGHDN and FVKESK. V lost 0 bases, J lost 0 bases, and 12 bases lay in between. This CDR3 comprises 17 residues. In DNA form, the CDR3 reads TGTGCCAGCAGCCAAGATTGGGCTCTAAGCTCCTACAATGAGCAGTTCTTC. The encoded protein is CASSQDWALSSYNEQFF.

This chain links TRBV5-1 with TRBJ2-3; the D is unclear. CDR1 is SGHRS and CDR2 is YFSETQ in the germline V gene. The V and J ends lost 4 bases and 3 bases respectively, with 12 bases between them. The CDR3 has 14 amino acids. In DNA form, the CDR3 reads TGCGCCAGCAGCAATAACTCCCCGACAGATACGCAGTATTTT. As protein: CASSNNSPTDTQYF. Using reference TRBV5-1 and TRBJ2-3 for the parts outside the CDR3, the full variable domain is KAGVTQTPRYLIKTRGQQVTLSCSPISGHRSVSWYQQTPGQGLQFLFEYFSETQRNKGNFPGRFSGRQFSNSRSEMNVSTLELGDSALYLCASSNNSPTDTQYFGPGTRLTVL.

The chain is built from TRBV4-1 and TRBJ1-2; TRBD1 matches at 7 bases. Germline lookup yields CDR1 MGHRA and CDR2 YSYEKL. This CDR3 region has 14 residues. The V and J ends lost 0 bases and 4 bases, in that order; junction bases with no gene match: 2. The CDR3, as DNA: TGCGCCAGCAGCCAAGATAGGACAGGCTATGGCTACACCTTC. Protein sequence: CASSQDRTGYGYTF.

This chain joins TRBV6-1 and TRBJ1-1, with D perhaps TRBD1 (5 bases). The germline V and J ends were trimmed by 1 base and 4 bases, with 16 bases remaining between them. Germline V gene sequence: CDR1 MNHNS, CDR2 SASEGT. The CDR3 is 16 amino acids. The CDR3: CASSEGVPRGGTEAFF. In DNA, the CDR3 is TGTGCCAGCAGTGAAGGGGTGCCTAGGGGAGGCACTGAAGCTTTCTTT.

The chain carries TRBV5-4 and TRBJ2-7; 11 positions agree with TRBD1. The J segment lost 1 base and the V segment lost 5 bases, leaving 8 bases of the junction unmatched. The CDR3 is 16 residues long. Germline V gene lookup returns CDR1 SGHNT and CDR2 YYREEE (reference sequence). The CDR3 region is CASSPDRGRYSYEQYF. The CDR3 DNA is TGTGCCAGCAGTCCGGACAGGGGGCGTTATTCCTACGAGCAGTACTTC.

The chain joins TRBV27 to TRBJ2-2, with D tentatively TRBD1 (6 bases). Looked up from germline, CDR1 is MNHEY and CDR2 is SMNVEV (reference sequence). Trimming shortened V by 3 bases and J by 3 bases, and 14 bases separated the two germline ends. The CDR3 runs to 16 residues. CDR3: CASSFKWGQDTGELFF. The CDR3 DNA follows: TGTGCCAGCAGTTTTAAGTGGGGGCAGGACACCGGGGAGCTGTTTTTT.

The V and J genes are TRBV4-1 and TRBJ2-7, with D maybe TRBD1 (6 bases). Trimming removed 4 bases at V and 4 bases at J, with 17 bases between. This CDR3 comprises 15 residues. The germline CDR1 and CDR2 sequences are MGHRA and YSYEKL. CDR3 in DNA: TGCGCCAGCAGCCGGGCCCCGGGACAAATTTACGAGCAGTACTTC. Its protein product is CASSRAPGQIYEQYF.

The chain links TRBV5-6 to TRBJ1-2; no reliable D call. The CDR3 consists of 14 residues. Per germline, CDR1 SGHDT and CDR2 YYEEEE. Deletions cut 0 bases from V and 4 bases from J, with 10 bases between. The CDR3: CASSLGPRRYGYTF. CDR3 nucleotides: TGTGCCAGCAGCTTGGGGCCCCGTCGCTATGGCTACACCTTC.

The CDR3, as DNA: TGCGCCAGCAGCCGGACAGGAGACTACGAAGCTTTCTTT. Amino acids: CASSRTGDYEAFF. The genes are TRBV4-1 and TRBJ1-1; 7 positions match TRBD1. This CDR3 is built from 13 residues. V was pared by 4 bases and J by 8 bases, with 7 bases of the junction left unmatched. Per germline, CDR1 MGHRA and CDR2 YSYEKL.

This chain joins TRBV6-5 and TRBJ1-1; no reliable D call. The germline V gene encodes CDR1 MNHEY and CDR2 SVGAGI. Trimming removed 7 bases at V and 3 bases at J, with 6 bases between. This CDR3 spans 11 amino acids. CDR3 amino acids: CASTEYTEAFF. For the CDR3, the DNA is TGTGCCAGCACCGAGTACACTGAAGCTTTCTTT.

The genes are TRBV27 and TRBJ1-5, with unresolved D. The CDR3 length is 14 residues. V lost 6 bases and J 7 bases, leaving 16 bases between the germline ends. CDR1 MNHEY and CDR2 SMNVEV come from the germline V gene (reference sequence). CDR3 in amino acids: CASRPNWEGQPQHF. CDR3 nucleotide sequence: TGTGCCAGCAGACCCAATTGGGAGGGCCAGCCCCAGCATTTT.

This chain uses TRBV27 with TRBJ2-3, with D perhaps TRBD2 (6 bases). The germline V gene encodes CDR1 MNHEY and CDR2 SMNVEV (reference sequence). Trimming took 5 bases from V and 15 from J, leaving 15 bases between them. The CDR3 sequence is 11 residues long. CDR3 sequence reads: CASSTLGLTYF. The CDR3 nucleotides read TGTGCCAGCAGTACCCTGGGACTGACTTATTTT.

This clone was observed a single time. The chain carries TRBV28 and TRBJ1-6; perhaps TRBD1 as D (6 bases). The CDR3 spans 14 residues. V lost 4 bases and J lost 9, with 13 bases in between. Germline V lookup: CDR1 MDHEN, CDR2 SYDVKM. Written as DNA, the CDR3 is TGTGCCAGCAGTTCCAGGGGCCCTGGTTCACCCCTCCACTTT. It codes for CASSSRGPGSPLHF.

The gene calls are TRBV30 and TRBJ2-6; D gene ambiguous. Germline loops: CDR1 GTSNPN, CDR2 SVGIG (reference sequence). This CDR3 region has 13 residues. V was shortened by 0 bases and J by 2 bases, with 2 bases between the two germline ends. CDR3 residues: CAWSVTGANVLTF. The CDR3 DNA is TGTGCCTGGAGTGTCACTGGGGCCAACGTCCTGACTTTC.

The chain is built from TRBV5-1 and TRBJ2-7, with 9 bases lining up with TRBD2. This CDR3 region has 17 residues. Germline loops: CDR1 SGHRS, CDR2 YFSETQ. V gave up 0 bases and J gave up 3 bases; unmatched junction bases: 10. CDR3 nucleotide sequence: TGCGCCAGCAGCTTGGAACCGGCGGGACTAGCCAACTACGAGCAGTACTTC. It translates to CASSLEPAGLANYEQYF.

This chain's CDR3 is CSARGYIGYTF. The CDR3 bases are TGCAGTGCTAGAGGCTATATTGGCTACACCTTC. The genes are TRBV20-1 and TRBJ1-2; D uncertain. Germline CDR1 reads DFQATT; CDR2 reads SNEGSKA (reference sequence). V was trimmed by 1 base and J by 7 bases, leaving 7 bases between them. The CDR3 spans 11 residues.

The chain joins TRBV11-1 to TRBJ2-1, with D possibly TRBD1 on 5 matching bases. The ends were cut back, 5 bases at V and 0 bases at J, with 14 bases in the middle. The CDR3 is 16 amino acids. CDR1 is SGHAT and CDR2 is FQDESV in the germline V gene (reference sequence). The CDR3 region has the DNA TGTGCCAGCAGCGGACCGGACATGACCTCCTACAATGAGCAGTTCTTC. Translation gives CASSGPDMTSYNEQFF.